This T cell receptor beta chain originates from a study of cytomegalovirus exposure and HLA in healthy donors. Study-level results: A later analysis found that most CMV-associated TCR beta chains appeared HLA-restricted. Researchers reported in a later analysis that a missense DCLRE1C variant was tied to TCR beta V- and J-gene trimming. Researchers reported that three CMV-associated chains were confirmed in vitro as CMV antigen-specific.

60 Vbeta and 13 Jbeta primers were used in PCR. Only in-frame clones appear in the TCRdb table, and some are missing; sequencing was by immunoSEQ multiplex PCR. The sample carries about 110,000 clones, approximately 70% recorded once. CDR3 length: 13 amino acids. Germline lookup yields CDR1 MNHEY and CDR2 SVGAGI. After removal of 6 bases from V and 7 bases from J, the junction contained 5 bases not matched to a gene. In the case of this clone: The antigen is undetermined.

Sequencing was done on a sample of PBMCs. The chain carries TRBV6-5 and TRBJ1-4, with 7 bases fitting TRBD1. This receptor was identified in a man in his forties or fifties in good health and CMV-seropositive. The CDR3 region is CASRRTGVEKLFF. The CDR3 coding sequence is TGTGCCAGCAGGAGGACAGGAGTTGAAAAACTGTTTTTT.